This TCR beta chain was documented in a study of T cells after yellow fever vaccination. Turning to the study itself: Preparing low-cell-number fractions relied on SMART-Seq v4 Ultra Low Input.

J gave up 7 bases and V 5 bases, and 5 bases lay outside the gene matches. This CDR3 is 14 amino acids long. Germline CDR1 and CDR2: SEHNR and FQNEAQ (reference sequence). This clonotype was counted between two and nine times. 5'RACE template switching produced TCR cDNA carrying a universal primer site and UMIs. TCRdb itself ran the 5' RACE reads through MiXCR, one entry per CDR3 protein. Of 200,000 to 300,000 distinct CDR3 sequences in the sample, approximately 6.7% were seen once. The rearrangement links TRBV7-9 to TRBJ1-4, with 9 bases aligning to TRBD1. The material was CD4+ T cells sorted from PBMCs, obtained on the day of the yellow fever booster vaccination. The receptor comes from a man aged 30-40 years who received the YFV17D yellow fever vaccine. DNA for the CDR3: TGTGCCAGCAGCCAACAGGGGGCTGGTGAAAAACTGTTTTTT. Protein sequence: CASSQQGAGEKLFF.